This is a list of T cell receptor beta chains from one sample in a study of blood T cell repertoires in COVID-19. Data came from immunoSEQ multiplex PCR; TCRdb stores just in-frame clones and leaves some out. Of a few hundred thousand clones listed, more than 75% are singletons. Sample: peripheral blood. The receptors were gathered from a woman aged 50 to 65 with acute or convalescent COVID-19. CDR3s include the opening cysteine and the closing phenylalanine or tryptophan. Each record gives: J gene, clone size, V gene, D gene, CDR3 DNA, CDR3 protein. The D gene is left open where the match is weak. Expanded clones are given a class, and other clones once, few, many or no size at all.

>TRBJ1-2|-|TRBV7-3|TRBD1
TGTGCCAGCAGACCCGGACAGGGACATGGCTACACCTTC
CASRPGQGHGYTF
>TRBJ2-2|-|TRBV2|TRBD2
TGTGCCAGCACTTCTAGCGGGAGCCGGTTGGCCGGGGAGCTGTTTTTT
CASTSSGSRLAGELFF
>TRBJ1-6|-|TRBV5-1|TRBD1
TGCGCCAGCAGCTCCTGGACAGGGGGCAGAAATTCACCCCTCCACTTT
CASSSWTGGRNSPLHF
>TRBJ2-7|-|TRBV4-2|TRBD2
TGTGCCAGCAGCCAGACTAGCGGGCTCTCCTACGAGCAGTACTTC
CASSQTSGLSYEQYF
>TRBJ1-5|-|TRBV19|TRBD1
TGTGCCAGTAGTATAGGACAGGGGGAAGGCCAGCCCCAGCATTTT
CASSIGQGEGQPQHF
>TRBJ1-2|-|TRBV5-4|-
TGTGCCAGCAGCAGTCCAGGGCGGTATGGCTACACCTTC
CASSSPGRYGYTF
>TRBJ2-3|-|TRBV19|-
TGTGCCAGTAGTATAGCTAATACGCAGTATTTT
CASSIANTQYF
>TRBJ1-2|-|TRBV28|-
TGTGCCAGCAGTTTGCAGGCCTATGGCTACACCTTC
CASSLQAYGYTF
>TRBJ2-1|few|TRBV19|-
TGTGCCAGTAGTATGAGGGGGGGCAATGAGCAGTTCTTC
CASSMRGGNEQFF
>TRBJ2-2|-|TRBV5-5|-
TGTGCCAGCAGCTTAGAGTCGTGGAGCACCGGGGAGCTGTTTTTT
CASSLESWSTGELFF
>TRBJ2-7|once|TRBV9|-
TGTGCCAGCAGCGTTGGGACATTGCTGGGGGAGCAGTACTTC
CASSVGTLLGEQYF
>TRBJ1-2|few|TRBV30|TRBD1
TGTGCCTCGACAGGGGAACTCTCAGGCTACACCTTC
CASTGELSGYTF
>TRBJ1-6|-|TRBV5-5|-
TGTGCCAGCAGCTTGACTCTCGGGTCCTATAATTCACCCCTCCACTTT
CASSLTLGSYNSPLHF
>TRBJ1-6|few|TRBV4-1|TRBD1
TGCGCCAGCAGCCACATCGACAGGGGATCACCCCTCCACTTT
CASSHIDRGSPLHF
>TRBJ1-1|-|TRBV4-2|-
TGTGCCAGCAGCCATCTGACAGAGAACACTGAAGCTTTCTTT
CASSHLTENTEAFF
>TRBJ1-2|-|TRBV11-3|TRBD1
TGTGCCAGCAGCCTGGACAGGGGCGGCTATGGCTACACCTTC
CASSLDRGGYGYTF
>TRBJ2-1|-|TRBV27|TRBD2
TGTGCCAGCAGTCCCAACTATGGAGTAGCGGGAGAGGGTGAGCAGTTCTTC
CASSPNYGVAGEGEQFF
>TRBJ2-7|-|TRBV7-2|TRBD1
TGTGCCAGCAGCTTAGTAGGGGGCGAAGGGTACGAGCAGTACTTC
CASSLVGGEGYEQYF
>TRBJ2-5|-|TRBV11-2|TRBD2
TGTGCCAGCAGCGAGGGACTAGCGAAGGAGACCCAGTACTTC
CASSEGLAKETQYF
>TRBJ2-1|-|TRBV19|-
TGTGCCAGTAGTATCACCCGGGGGTTTAATGAGCAGTTCTTC
CASSITRGFNEQFF
>TRBJ2-3|-|TRBV24-1|TRBD1
TGTGCCACCAGTGACCCGGGACAGAACACAGATACGCAGTATTTT
CATSDPGQNTDTQYF
>TRBJ1-3|-|TRBV5-1|-
TGCGCCAGCAGTTCGACCCCTACAGACTCTGGAAACACCATATATTTT
CASSSTPTDSGNTIYF
>TRBJ2-7|-|TRBV7-8|-
TGTGCCAGCAGCAATAGCGGAACCTACGAGCAGTACTTC
CASSNSGTYEQYF
>TRBJ2-2|-|TRBV28|-
TGTGCCAGCACTTACATCACCGGGGAGCTGTTTTTT
CASTYITGELFF
>TRBJ1-1|-|TRBV7-3|TRBD1
TGTGCCAGCAGCTTAGGTGGGACAGGGGGCTCGAACACTGAAGCTTTCTTT
CASSLGGTGGSNTEAFF
>TRBJ2-3|-|TRBV5-6|-
TGTGCCAGCAGGCCTCTAAGCACAGATACGCAGTATTTT
CASRPLSTDTQYF
>TRBJ2-3|-|TRBV5-1|TRBD2
TGCGCCAGCAGCTTGGAGGGACTAGCCGTCACAGATACGCAGTATTTT
CASSLEGLAVTDTQYF
>TRBJ2-1|-|TRBV19|TRBD2
TGTGCCAGTAGTATGGGGGACGCTAGCGGCAGTGAGCAGTTCTTC
CASSMGDASGSEQFF
>TRBJ2-7|-|TRBV5-1|TRBD2
TGCGCCAGCAGCTTACTGACTAGCGGGTACGAGCAGTACTTC
CASSLLTSGYEQYF
>TRBJ2-7|few|TRBV28|TRBD1
TGTGCCAGCAGTTTTTGGACAGGGGGGTTAAACGAGCAGTACTTC
CASSFWTGGLNEQYF
>TRBJ2-5|-|TRBV25-1|-
TGTGCCAGCAGTGAAGAGAAGCGGGAAGAGACCCAGTACTTC
CASSEEKREETQYF
>TRBJ2-7|-|TRBV5-1|TRBD2
TGCGCCAGCAGCCGAGGCGTGACTAGCGGAGACTACGAGCAGTACTTC
CASSRGVTSGDYEQYF
>TRBJ1-2|-|TRBV24-1|TRBD1
TGTGCCACCAGTGGACAGGGGGCAAACTATGGCTACACCTTC
CATSGQGANYGYTF
>TRBJ1-1|-|TRBV6-5|-
TGTGCCAGCAGTTACTCGGAGGGTTTGAGCACTGAAGCTTTCTTT
CASSYSEGLSTEAFF
>TRBJ2-3|-|TRBV3-1/TRBV3-2|-
TGTGCCAGCAGCCCGACATACGGACAGGGAGGGGATTTCACAGATACGCAGTATTTT
CASSPTYGQGGDFTDTQYF
>TRBJ2-5|-|TRBV7-9|TRBD1
TGTGCCAGCAGCCGCGCCTCAGGACAGGGTGGCCAAGAGACCCAGTACTTC
CASSRASGQGGQETQYF
>TRBJ2-2|-|TRBV4-3|TRBD1
TGCGCCAGCAGCTCACAGGGGCTGAACACCGGGGAGCTGTTTTTT
CASSSQGLNTGELFF
>TRBJ1-3|once|TRBV6-5|-
TGTGCCAGCAGTTCAGGTCAGGCTGGAAACACCATATATTTT
CASSSGQAGNTIYF
>TRBJ2-3|-|TRBV5-4|TRBD2
TGTGCCAGCAGCTTCCTAGCGGGAGTTAGGACAGATACGCAGTATTTT
CASSFLAGVRTDTQYF
>TRBJ2-1|once|TRBV3-1/TRBV3-2|-
TGTGCCAGCAGCCATCGTGCGGATTTCTACAATGAGCAGTTCTTC
CASSHRADFYNEQFF
>TRBJ2-7|once|TRBV28|-
TGTGCCAGCCATAGGAGCGGAGGGGCCTACGAGCAGTACTTC
CASHRSGGAYEQYF
>TRBJ2-7|-|TRBV7-9|-
TGTGCCAGCAGCTTTGGCGGTCCGCGGAACTACGAGCAGTACTTC
CASSFGGPRNYEQYF
>TRBJ1-1|-|TRBV6-4|TRBD1
TGTGCCAGCAGCAAGACAGGGGACACTGAAGCTTTCTTT
CASSKTGDTEAFF
>TRBJ2-7|-|TRBV28|-
TGTCGCCAACCCCCGAAGGGGACCTACGAGCAGTACTTC
CRQPPKGTYEQYF
>TRBJ2-2|-|TRBV4-1|-
TGCGCCAGCAGCCAGCAAGCGTTCGCGAACACCGGGGAGCTGTTTTTT
CASSQQAFANTGELFF
>TRBJ2-1|-|TRBV19|TRBD1
TGTGCCAGTAGTATAGAGACAGGGGCAAACAATGAGCAGTTCTTC
CASSIETGANNEQFF
>TRBJ1-1|-|TRBV4-1|-
TGCGCCAGCAGCCAAGGACGGCTCACGACGGGGTACACTGAAGCTTTCTTT
CASSQGRLTTGYTEAFF
>TRBJ2-2|few|TRBV5-1|TRBD2
TGCGCCAGCAGCTTGCTTCAGGGTCAGAGGGTAGCGGGCACCGGGGAGCTGTTTTTT
CASSLLQGQRVAGTGELFF
>TRBJ2-7|-|TRBV5-5|-
TGTGCCAGCAGCAGACAAGGGGGGGGAACCTACGAGCAGTACTTC
CASSRQGGGTYEQYF
>TRBJ2-4|-|TRBV20-1|-
TGCAGTGCCCCTCAAACTGACATTCAGTACTTC
CSAPQTDIQYF
>TRBJ2-7|-|TRBV20-1|TRBD2
TGCAGTGCTAGAGAGGGAGGGCCGCACTTC
CSAREGGPHF
>TRBJ1-6|-|TRBV27|-
TGTGCCAGCAGTTTATTCGCAGGACAGTATAATTCACCCCTCCACTTT
CASSLFAGQYNSPLHF
>TRBJ2-7|-|TRBV3-1/TRBV3-2|TRBD1
TGTGCCAGCAGCCTCCCGGGACAGCCTTACGAGCAGTACTTC
CASSLPGQPYEQYF
>TRBJ1-5|-|TRBV10-1|-
TGCGCCAGCAGTGAGCATCAGGGGAGCAATCAGCCCCAGCATTTT
CASSEHQGSNQPQHF